This T cell receptor (beta chain) emerged from a study of T-cell memory formation after mild COVID-19. Overall study context: Most TCR clusters belonged to a single donor.

In TCRdb, the 5' RACE reads were re-called with MiXCR into one record per CDR3 protein. The sample has around 340,000 distinct CDR3 sequences, more than 15% seen once. As for this clonotype: Its antigen is undetermined.

Overall study findings and caveats: CD4/CD8 balance held among clones contracting day 15 to 85, and later expanders leaned CD4+. Some SARS-CoV-2-responding clones were already detected in memory before infection. Mostly located in CM and EM were contracting CD4+ clones, with contracting CD8+ clones located in EMRA.

The CDR3 runs to 14 residues. The junction had 6 bases not matched to a gene; V was cut back by 7 bases and J by 5 bases. CDR1 and CDR2 from the germline V gene are LNHDA and SQIVND (reference sequence). Source material: PBMCs or a T cell subset sorted from them (not recorded which). This sequence originates from a man aged 18-30 years who had mild COVID-19 (a few samples of this study predate the infection). Cell type and time point are not known. The chain recombines TRBV19 with TRBJ2-1; TRBD2 agrees at 9 bases. CDR3 amino acids: CASTVAGAHNEQFF. CDR3 DNA: TGTGCCAGTACCGTAGCGGGGGCCCACAATGAGCAGTTCTTC.